These 9 T cell receptor beta chains were all obtained from the same sample, sequenced in a study of Ad26.COV2.S vaccination and SARS-CoV-2 variants. The table came from immunoSEQ multiplex PCR; TCRdb's copy has only in-frame clones and leaves some out. The sample gives about 410,000 clones, around 92% of which show up once; more than 1.5% is in the top ten. Treatment described: roughly 18 received Ad26.COV2.S at low or high dose, single or two shots; 5 received placebo; per-sample allocation not given. Samples analyzed were those drawn on day 63 after the first vaccine or placebo injection. The sample was peripheral blood, taken in a trial of Ad26.COV2.S vaccine versus placebo. Receptors originate from a person aged 18 to 59 who received the Ad26.COV2.S COVID-19 vaccine or a placebo.

The chain couples TRBV4-3 to TRBJ1-3; TRBD1 aligns across 10 bases. This CDR3 is 15 amino acids long. Germline V gene data show CDR1 as LGHNA and CDR2 as YSLEER. V dropped 5 bases and J dropped 3; count of bases not matched to a gene: 4. CDR3 loop: CASSDGQGVGNTIYF. The CDR3 nucleotides are TGCGCCAGCAGCGACGGACAGGGGGTTGGAAACACCATATATTTT.

Only one count was recorded for this clone. The V gene is TRBV5-1, the J gene TRBJ1-4; 9 bases are shared with TRBD1. The CDR3 totals 17 residues. The V and J ends lost 5 bases and 0 bases, in that order; junction bases with no gene match: 8. Germline V gene sequence: CDR1 SGHRS, CDR2 YFSETQ. CDR3 DNA: TGCGCCAGCAGACCGGCGTACAGGGGGCCAACTAATGAAAAACTGTTTTTT. Translation: CASRPAYRGPTNEKLFF.

The genes are TRBV19 and TRBJ1-6, with D unresolved. The CDR3 runs 15 residues. Trimming cost V 7 bases and J 4 bases, with 14 bases left between them. The germline CDR1 and CDR2 sequences are LNHDA and SQIVND (reference sequence). The CDR3 DNA follows: TGTGCCAGTAAGCGTTCCCTTGGGTATAATTCACCCCTCCACTTT. It codes for CASKRSLGYNSPLHF.

For the CDR3, the DNA is TGTGCCAGCAGTTACTCGGCAGCACTAGCCGGGGAGCTGTTTTTT. It specifies CASSYSAALAGELFF. V is TRBV6-2 or TRBV6-3 and J is TRBJ2-2; TRBD2 might be the D (5 bases). CDR1 is MNHEY, CDR2 SVGEGT, per germline. The CDR3 contains 15 residues. V was pared by 0 bases and J by 6 bases, with 11 bases between.

The chain uses TRBV3-1 (or the pseudogene TRBV3-2) and TRBJ1-2; 10 bases line up with TRBD1. J lost 8 bases, V lost 5 bases, and 5 bases had no gene match. CDR1 and CDR2 from the germline V gene are LGHDT and YNNKEL (reference sequence). The CDR3 loop spans 13 amino acids. The CDR3 sequence is CASSKGTGVGYTF. Here the CDR3 DNA reads TGTGCCAGCAGCAAAGGGACAGGGGTGGGCTACACCTTC.

This chain connects TRBV7-8 to TRBJ2-3, with 10 positions matching TRBD2. CDR1 is SGHVS and CDR2 is FQNEAQ in the germline V gene. V gave up 4 bases and J gave up 8 bases; unmatched junction bases: 21. CDR3 length: 19 residues. DNA for the CDR3: TGTGCCAGCAGCTCCCCGGCCTGGGGCGGGAGCGGGGGGGCCGGTACGCAGTATTTT. It codes for CASSSPAWGGSGGAGTQYF.

J is TRBJ2-1 and V is TRBV4-3; D ambiguous. The length of the CDR3 is 13 residues. V lost 3 bases, J lost 8 bases, and 11 bases lay in between. Germline CDR1 reads LGHNA; CDR2 reads YSLEER. The CDR3 protein is CASSHPLDDEQFF. As DNA, the CDR3 is TGCGCCAGCAGCCACCCCTTGGACGATGAGCAGTTCTTC.

The chain uses TRBV28 and TRBJ2-4; TRBD1 matches at 8 bases. J was trimmed by 0 bases and V by 4 bases; bases with no gene match: 2. This CDR3 region has 15 residues. Germline CDR1 and CDR2: MDHEN and SYDVKM. CDR3 DNA sequence: TGTGCCAGCAGTTCGGACAGGGTAGCCAAAAACATTCAGTACTTC. Its protein is CASSSDRVAKNIQYF.

Worth noting for this clone: One end of the junction does not line up with germline, which may come from a read error. The chain's CDR3 is CASSPVESEAFF. CDR3 coding DNA: TGTGCCAGCAGCCCCGTGGAGTCTGAGGCTTTCTTT. This chain connects TRBV9 to TRBJ1-1; D not resolved. Per germline, CDR1 SGDLS and CDR2 YYNGEE. The CDR3 extends over 12 amino acids.